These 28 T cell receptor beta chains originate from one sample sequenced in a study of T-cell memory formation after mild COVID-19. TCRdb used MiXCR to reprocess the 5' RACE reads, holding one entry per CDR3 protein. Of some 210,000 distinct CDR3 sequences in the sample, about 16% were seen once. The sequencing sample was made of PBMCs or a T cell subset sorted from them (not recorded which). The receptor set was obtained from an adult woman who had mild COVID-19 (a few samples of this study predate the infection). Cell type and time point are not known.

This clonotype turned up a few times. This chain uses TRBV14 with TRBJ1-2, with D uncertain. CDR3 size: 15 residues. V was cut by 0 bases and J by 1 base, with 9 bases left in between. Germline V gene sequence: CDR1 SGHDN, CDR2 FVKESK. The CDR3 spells CASSQDLEFNYGYTF. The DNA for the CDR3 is TGTGCCAGCAGCCAAGATTTGGAGTTTAACTATGGCTACACCTTC.

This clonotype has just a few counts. As DNA, the CDR3 is TGTGCCAGTAAACAGGGACCCCAGAACACCGGGGAGCTGTTTTTT. Residues: CASKQGPQNTGELFF. The V gene is TRBV19, the J gene TRBJ2-2, with D possibly being TRBD1 (6 bases). V lost 7 bases and J 1 base, leaving 13 bases between the germline ends. In germline, CDR1 is LNHDA, CDR2 SQIVND (reference sequence). The CDR3 runs 15 residues.

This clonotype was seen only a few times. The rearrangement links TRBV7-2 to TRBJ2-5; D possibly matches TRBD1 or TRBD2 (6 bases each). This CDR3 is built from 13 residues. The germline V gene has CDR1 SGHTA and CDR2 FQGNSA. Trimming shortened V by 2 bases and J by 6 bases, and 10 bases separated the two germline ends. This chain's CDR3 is CASSLRGEKTQYF. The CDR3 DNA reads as TGTGCCAGCAGCTTAAGGGGGGAAAAGACCCAGTACTTC.

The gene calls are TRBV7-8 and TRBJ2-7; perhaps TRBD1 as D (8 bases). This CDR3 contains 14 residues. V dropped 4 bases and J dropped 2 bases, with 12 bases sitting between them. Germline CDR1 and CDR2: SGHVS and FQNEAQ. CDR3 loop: CASSWGGQAYEQYF. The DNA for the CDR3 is TGTGCCAGCAGCTGGGGGGGACAGGCCTACGAGCAGTACTTC.

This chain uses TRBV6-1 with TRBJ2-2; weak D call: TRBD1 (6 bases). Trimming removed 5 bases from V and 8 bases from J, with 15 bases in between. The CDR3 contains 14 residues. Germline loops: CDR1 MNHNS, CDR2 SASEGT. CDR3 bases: TGTGCCAGCAGTTACGGACAGTCGGCGGGGGAGCTGTTTTTT. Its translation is CASSYGQSAGELFF.

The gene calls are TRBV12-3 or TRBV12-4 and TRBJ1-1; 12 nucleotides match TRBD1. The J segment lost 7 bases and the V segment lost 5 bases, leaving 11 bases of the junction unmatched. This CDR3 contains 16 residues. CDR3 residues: CASSPGTGGGVGEAFF. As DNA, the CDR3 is TGTGCCAGCAGTCCGGGGACAGGGGGCGGAGTAGGTGAAGCTTTCTTT.

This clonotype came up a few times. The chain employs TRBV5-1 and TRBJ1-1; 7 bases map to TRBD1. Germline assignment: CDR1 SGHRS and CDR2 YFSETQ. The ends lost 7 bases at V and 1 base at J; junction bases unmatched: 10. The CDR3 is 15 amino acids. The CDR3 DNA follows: TGCGCCAGCCGACTCGACAGGGTACCGAACACTGAAGCTTTCTTT. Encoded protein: CASRLDRVPNTEAFF.

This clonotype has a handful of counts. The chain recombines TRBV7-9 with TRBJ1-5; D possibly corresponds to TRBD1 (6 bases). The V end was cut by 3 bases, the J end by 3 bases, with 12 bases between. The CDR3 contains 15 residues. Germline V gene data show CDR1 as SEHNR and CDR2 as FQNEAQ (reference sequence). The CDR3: CASSLTQGSNQPQHF. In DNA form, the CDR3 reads TGTGCCAGCAGCTTGACCCAGGGGTCCAATCAGCCCCAGCATTTT.

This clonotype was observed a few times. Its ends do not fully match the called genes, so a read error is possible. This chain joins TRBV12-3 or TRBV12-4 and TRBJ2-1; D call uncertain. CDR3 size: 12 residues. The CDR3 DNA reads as TGTGCCAGCAGTTTAGCGCTAGGGAATCTGCTCTTC. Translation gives CASSLALGNLLF.

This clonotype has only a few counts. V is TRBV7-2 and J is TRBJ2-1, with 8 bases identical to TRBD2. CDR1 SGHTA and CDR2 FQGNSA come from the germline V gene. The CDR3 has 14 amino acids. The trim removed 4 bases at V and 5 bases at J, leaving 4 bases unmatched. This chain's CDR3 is CASSSQAGDNEQFF. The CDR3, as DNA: TGTGCCAGCAGCTCCCAAGCGGGAGACAATGAGCAGTTCTTC.

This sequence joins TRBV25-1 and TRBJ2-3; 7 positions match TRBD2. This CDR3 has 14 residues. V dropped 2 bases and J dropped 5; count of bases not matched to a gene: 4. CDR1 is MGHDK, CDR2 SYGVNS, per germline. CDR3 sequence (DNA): TGTGCCAGCAGTGAAGCTGGCGGGAGAGATACGCAGTATTTT. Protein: CASSEAGGRDTQYF.

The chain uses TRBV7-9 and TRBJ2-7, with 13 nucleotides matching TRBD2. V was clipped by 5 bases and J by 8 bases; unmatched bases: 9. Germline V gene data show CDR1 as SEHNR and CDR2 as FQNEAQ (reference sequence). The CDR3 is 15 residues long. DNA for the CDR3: TGTGCCAGCAGCGCCGGACTAGCGGGAGTGTTCCAGCAGTACTTC. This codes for CASSAGLAGVFQQYF.

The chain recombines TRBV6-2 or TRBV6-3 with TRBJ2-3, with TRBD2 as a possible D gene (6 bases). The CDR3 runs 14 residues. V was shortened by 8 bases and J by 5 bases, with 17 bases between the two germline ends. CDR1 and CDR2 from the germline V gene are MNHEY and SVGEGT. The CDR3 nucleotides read TGTGCCAGCTATCGGGGGATTAGCGGAGATACGCAGTATTTT. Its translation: CASYRGISGDTQYF.

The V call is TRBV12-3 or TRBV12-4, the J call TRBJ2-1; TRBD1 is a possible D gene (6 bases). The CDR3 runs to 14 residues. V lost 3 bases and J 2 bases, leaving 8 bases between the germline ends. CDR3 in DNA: TGTGCCAGCAGTTTTGGGACACCCTACAATGAGCAGTTCTTC. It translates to CASSFGTPYNEQFF.

For the CDR3, the DNA is TGTGCCAGCAGCTTCCAACCTGGGTCCGGGGCCAACGTCCTGACTTTC. Its translation is CASSFQPGSGANVLTF. The gene calls are TRBV7-3 and TRBJ2-6; the D is unclear. Germline loops: CDR1 SGHTA, CDR2 FQGTGA. Trimming cost V 3 bases and J 4 bases, with 13 bases left between them. The CDR3 consists of 16 residues.

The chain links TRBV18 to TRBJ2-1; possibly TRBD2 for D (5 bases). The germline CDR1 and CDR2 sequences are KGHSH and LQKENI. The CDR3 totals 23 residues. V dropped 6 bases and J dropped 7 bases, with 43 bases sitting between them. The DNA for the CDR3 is TGTGCCAGCTCCGGGCCCTACGGCAGGAAGGGAAGGCCTCAGCGGAATATGGGAAATGAGCAGTTCTTC. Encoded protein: CASSGPYGRKGRPQRNMGNEQFF.

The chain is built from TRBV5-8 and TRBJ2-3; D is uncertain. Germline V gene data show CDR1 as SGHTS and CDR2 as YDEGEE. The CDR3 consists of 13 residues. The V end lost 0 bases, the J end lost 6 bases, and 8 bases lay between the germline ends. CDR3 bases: TGTGCCAGCAGCTTGGAAGAGTACGATACGCAGTATTTT. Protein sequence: CASSLEEYDTQYF.

In nucleotides, the CDR3 is TGCGCCAGCAAGGGAAGTAGGGGCCGAGAGACCCAGTACTTC. It codes for CASKGSRGRETQYF. The rearrangement uses TRBV5-1 and TRBJ2-5; possible D gene TRBD1, 5 bases. Germline CDR1 SGHRS, CDR2 YFSETQ. The germline V and J ends were trimmed by 6 bases and 4 bases, with 16 bases remaining between them. The CDR3 is made up of 14 amino acids.

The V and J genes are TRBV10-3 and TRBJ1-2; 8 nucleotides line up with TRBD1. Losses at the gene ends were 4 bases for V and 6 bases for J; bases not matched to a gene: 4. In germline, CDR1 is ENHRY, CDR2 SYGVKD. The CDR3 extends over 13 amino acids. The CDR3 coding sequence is TGTGCCATCAGTGCGACAGGGGACGATGGCTACACCTTC. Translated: CAISATGDDGYTF.

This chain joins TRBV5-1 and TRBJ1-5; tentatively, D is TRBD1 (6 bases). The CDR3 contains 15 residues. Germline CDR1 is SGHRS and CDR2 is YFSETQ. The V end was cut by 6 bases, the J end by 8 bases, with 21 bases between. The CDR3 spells CASTLTGGGMEPQHF. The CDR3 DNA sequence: TGCGCCAGCACCCTTACAGGAGGGGGAATGGAGCCCCAGCATTTT.

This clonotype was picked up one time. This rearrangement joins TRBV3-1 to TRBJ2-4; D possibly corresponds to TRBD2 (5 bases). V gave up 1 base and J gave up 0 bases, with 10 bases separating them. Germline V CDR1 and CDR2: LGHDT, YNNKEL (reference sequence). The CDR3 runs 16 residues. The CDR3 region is CASSQGNGKAKNIQYF. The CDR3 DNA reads TGTGCCAGCAGCCAAGGAAACGGGAAAGCCAAAAACATTCAGTACTTC.

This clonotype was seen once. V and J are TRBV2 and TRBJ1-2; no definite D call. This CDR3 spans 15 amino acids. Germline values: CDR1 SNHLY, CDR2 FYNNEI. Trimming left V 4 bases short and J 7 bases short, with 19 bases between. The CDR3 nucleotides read TGTGCCAGCAGTGTGATTCCGGGGTCAGCGGGTGGCTACACCTTC. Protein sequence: CASSVIPGSAGGYTF.

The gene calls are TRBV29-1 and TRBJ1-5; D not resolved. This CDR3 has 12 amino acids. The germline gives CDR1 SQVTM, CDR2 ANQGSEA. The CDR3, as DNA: TGCAGTGCGAGTTATAGCAATCAGCCCCAGCATTTT. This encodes CSASYSNQPQHF.

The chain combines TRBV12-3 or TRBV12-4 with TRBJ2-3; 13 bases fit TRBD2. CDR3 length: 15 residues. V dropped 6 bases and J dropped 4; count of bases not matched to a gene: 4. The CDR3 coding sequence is TGTGCCAGCAGCTGGACTAGCGGGAGCCCAGATACGCAGTATTTT. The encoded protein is CASSWTSGSPDTQYF.

CDR3 coding DNA: TGTGCCAGCAGCCCCACCCAGGGGGCCGTGGTTGAGCAGTTCTTC. It codes for CASSPTQGAVVEQFF. The genes are TRBV27 and TRBJ2-1; 8 bases agree with TRBD1. Germline V gene lookup returns CDR1 MNHEY and CDR2 SMNVEV (reference sequence). CDR3 length: 15 residues. Trimming removed 6 bases from V and 9 bases from J; junction bases left unmatched: 13.

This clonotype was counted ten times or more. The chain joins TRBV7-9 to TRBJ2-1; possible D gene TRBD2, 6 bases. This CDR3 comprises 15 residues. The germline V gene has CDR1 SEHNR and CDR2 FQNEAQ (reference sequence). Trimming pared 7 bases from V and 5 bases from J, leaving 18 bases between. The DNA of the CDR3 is TGTGCCAGCACCCTAGTTGCGGGATATCACAATGAGCAGTTCTTC. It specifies CASTLVAGYHNEQFF.

The CDR3 bases are TGCAGTGCTAGAGGGGCTAGCGGGGTCTACGAGCAGTACTTC. Translation: CSARGASGVYEQYF. The chain recombines TRBV20-1 with TRBJ2-7; TRBD2 matches 9 bases. The CDR3 extends over 14 amino acids. The germline V gene encodes CDR1 DFQATT and CDR2 SNEGSKA (reference sequence). Trimming cost V 1 base and J 3 bases; bases outside gene matches: 4.

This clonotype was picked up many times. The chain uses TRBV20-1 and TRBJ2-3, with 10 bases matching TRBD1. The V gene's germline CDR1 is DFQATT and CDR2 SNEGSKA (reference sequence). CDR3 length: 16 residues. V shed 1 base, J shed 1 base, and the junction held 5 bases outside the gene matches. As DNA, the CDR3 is TGCAGTGCTAGAGCACGCGACAGGGGGCGCACAGATACGCAGTATTTT. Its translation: CSARARDRGRTDTQYF.